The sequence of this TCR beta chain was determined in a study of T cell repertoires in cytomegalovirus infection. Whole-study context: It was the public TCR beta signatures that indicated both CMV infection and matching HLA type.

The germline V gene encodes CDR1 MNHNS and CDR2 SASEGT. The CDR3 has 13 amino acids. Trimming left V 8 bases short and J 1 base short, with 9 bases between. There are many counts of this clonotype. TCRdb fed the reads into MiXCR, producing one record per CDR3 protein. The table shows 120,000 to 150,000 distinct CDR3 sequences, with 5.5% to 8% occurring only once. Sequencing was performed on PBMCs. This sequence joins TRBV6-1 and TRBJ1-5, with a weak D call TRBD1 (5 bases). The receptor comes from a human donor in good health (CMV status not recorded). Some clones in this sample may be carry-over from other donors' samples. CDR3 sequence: CASRGGSNQPQHF. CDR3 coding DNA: TGTGCCAGCCGGGGCGGGAGCAATCAGCCCCAGCATTTT.